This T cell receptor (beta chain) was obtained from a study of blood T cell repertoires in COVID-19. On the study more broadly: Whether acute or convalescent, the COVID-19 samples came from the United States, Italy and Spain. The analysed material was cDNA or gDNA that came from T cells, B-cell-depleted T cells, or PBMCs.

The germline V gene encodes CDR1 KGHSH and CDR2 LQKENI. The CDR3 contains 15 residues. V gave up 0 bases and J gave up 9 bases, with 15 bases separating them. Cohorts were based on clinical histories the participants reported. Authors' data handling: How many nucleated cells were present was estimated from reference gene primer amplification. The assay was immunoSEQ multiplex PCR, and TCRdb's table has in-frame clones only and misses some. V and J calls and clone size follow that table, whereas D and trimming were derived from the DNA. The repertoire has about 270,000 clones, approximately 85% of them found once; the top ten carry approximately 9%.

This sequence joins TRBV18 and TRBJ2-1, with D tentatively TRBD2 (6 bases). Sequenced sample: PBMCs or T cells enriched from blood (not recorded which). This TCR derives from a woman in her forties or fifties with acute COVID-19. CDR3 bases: TGTGCCAGCTCACCACCCGGCCCTGGGGGAGGTGAGCAGTTCTTC. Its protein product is CASSPPGPGGGEQFF.